This TCR beta chain was captured by sequencing in a study of cytomegalovirus exposure and HLA in healthy donors. Produced via immunoSEQ multiplex PCR; TCRdb's table is partial and in-frame only. The data hold under 200,000 clones, with 95% to 97% observed a single time. Germline CDR1 and CDR2: MGHRA and YSYEKL. This CDR3 region has 15 residues. Germline trimming cut 1 base from V and 4 bases from J; bases unmatched to any gene: 5. V is TRBV4-1 and J is TRBJ1-2; 8 nucleotides match TRBD1. The sequenced material came from PBMCs. This TCR was recovered from a woman in her late teens or twenties in good health and CMV-seronegative. The CDR3 here is CASSQGQGAVYGYTF. For the CDR3, the DNA is TGCGCCAGCAGCCAAGGGCAGGGGGCAGTCTATGGCTACACCTTC.